This TCR beta chain was captured in a study of long-term antiretroviral therapy in people with HIV. At the survey level, the v3.0 immunoSEQ assay was run. Libraries were prepared by immunoSEQ multiplex PCR; TCRdb keeps only in-frame clonotypes and omits some of them. Altogether 6,500 to 8,500 clones are present, approximately 80% being singletons, with the ten largest covering around a quarter. Trimming left V 3 bases short and J 5 bases short, with 14 bases between. This CDR3 has 15 residues. Germline values: CDR1 MGHRA, CDR2 YSYEKL. Sample share makes this clone large. The gene calls are TRBV4-1 and TRBJ1-5; D is unclear. The specimen comprised unsorted PBMCs, sampled 1.1 years after starting antiretroviral therapy. The TCR was taken from a man in his forties or fifties with HIV. CDR3 residues: CASSQAATSDQPQHF. CDR3 nucleotide sequence: TGCGCCAGCAGCCAGGCCGCCACCTCCGATCAGCCCCAGCATTTT.